Listed here are 18 T cell receptor beta chains from one sample, sequenced in a study of PD-1 blockade in classical Hodgkin lymphoma. Each patient's relapse followed autologous stem cell transplantation, and brentuximab vedotin exposure varied. Here immunoSEQ multiplex PCR was the method, and the copy in TCRdb shows in-frame clones only, minus some. Among about 93,000 clones, roughly four fifths were seen once, and the ten largest hold 15% to 20%. The sequenced sample was peripheral blood mononuclear cells (PBMCs), obtained before the second cycle of nivolumab. These receptors were collected from a human donor with classical Hodgkin lymphoma.

This clone was seen once. V and J are TRBV5-6 and TRBJ1-5; D is possibly TRBD1 (5 bases). Germline loops: CDR1 SGHDT, CDR2 YYEEEE. The CDR3 is made up of 14 amino acids. V was clipped by 3 bases and J by 7 bases, with 14 bases between them. The CDR3 loop reads CASSYGPGTQPQHF. CDR3 bases: TGTGCCAGCAGCTATGGACCGGGGACGCAGCCCCAGCATTTT.

The table lists this clone with a few counts. The chain couples TRBV7-9 to TRBJ2-5; perhaps TRBD1 as D (6 bases). Germline CDR1 and CDR2: SEHNR and FQNEAQ (reference sequence). Trimming pared 1 base from V and 4 bases from J, leaving 13 bases between. The CDR3 spans 15 residues. The CDR3 DNA follows: TGTGCCAGCAGCTTAGTTGGGACAAATAGAGAGACCCAGTACTTC. Protein sequence: CASSLVGTNRETQYF.

The rearrangement uses TRBV7-9 and TRBJ1-1, with TRBD1 matching over 7 bases. The CDR3 covers 16 residues. In germline, CDR1 is SEHNR, CDR2 FQNEAQ (reference sequence). The trim removed 2 bases at V and 0 bases at J, leaving 6 bases unmatched. The CDR3 loop is CASSLPGGRMNTEAFF. The CDR3, as DNA: TGTGCCAGCAGCTTACCAGGGGGACGGATGAACACTGAAGCTTTCTTT. The entire variable domain, with the rest obtained from reference TRBV7-9 and TRBJ1-1, is as follows: DTGVSQNPRHKITKRGQNVTFRCDPISEHNRLYWYRQTLGQGPEFLTYFQNEAQLEKSRLLSDRFSAERPKGSFSTLEIQRTEQGDSAMYLCASSLPGGRMNTEAFFGQGTRLTVV.

This clone was observed once. The chain has TRBV6-5 and TRBJ2-5; no definite D call. The V end was cut by 4 bases, the J end by 5 bases, with 11 bases between. From germline, CDR1 is MNHEY and CDR2 SVGAGI. This CDR3 comprises 13 residues. CDR3 amino acids: CASSSNLGETQYF. The DNA for the CDR3 is TGTGCCAGCAGTTCCAACCTGGGGGAGACCCAGTACTTC.

The V and J genes are TRBV2 and TRBJ1-5; tentative D call: TRBD1 (5 bases). This CDR3 is 15 amino acids long. The germline CDR1 and CDR2 sequences are SNHLY and FYNNEI. The ends were cut back, 6 bases at V and 0 bases at J, with 12 bases in the middle. CDR3 residues: CASRGLGTSNQPQHF. Here the CDR3 DNA reads TGTGCCAGCAGAGGCCTTGGGACTAGCAATCAGCCCCAGCATTTT.

This chain links TRBV29-1 with TRBJ2-7; 7 nucleotides match TRBD1. V trimming: 1 base; J trimming: 3 bases; junction bases outside the gene matches: 9. This CDR3 is built from 15 residues. Germline values: CDR1 SQVTM, CDR2 ANQGSEA. The CDR3 DNA reads as TGCAGCGTTGAAGTAACTGGAGACAGGGACTACGAGCAGTACTTC. It specifies CSVEVTGDRDYEQYF.

The chain joins TRBV5-1 to TRBJ1-3; TRBD1 matches 9 bases. The CDR3 consists of 15 residues. Germline V lookup: CDR1 SGHRS, CDR2 YFSETQ. Unmatched junction bases numbered 2, after V lost 4 bases and J lost 0 bases. This CDR3 reads CASSKDRGSGNTIYF. CDR3 coding DNA: TGCGCCAGCAGCAAGGACAGGGGCTCTGGAAACACCATATATTTT.

V gene TRBV7-9 combines with J gene TRBJ2-7, with TRBD2 matching 10 bases. CDR3 length equals 15 residues. Trimming took 4 bases from V and 0 from J; bases not matched to a gene: 3. Per germline, CDR1 SEHNR and CDR2 FQNEAQ (reference sequence). In DNA form, the CDR3 reads TGTGCCAGCAGCTCGCTAGCGGGAGTCTCCTACGAGCAGTACTTC. This sequence encodes CASSSLAGVSYEQYF.

Only a few counts were recorded for this clone. The V call is TRBV11-1, the J call TRBJ2-3, with 12 bases aligning to TRBD2. J gave up 9 bases and V 2 bases, and 3 bases lay outside the gene matches. The germline gives CDR1 SGHAT, CDR2 FQDESV (reference sequence). CDR3 size: 14 residues. Written as DNA, the CDR3 is TGTGCCAGCAGCTTATTACTAGCGGGAGGAACGCAGTATTTT. It specifies CASSLLLAGGTQYF.

The rearrangement links TRBV7-8 to TRBJ1-1; D remains unclear. The V gene lost 0 bases and the J gene lost 6 bases, with 11 bases spanning the gap. The CDR3 totals 14 residues. CDR1 is SGHVS and CDR2 is FQNEAQ in the germline V gene. The CDR3 DNA is TGTGCCAGCAGCTTAGCTGGGTGGGTAGCTGAAGCTTTCTTT. Protein product: CASSLAGWVAEAFF.

This clone showed up just once. The V call is TRBV6-5, the J call TRBJ2-7; D perhaps matches TRBD1 (6 bases). Germline lookup yields CDR1 MNHEY and CDR2 SVGAGI. The CDR3 length is 14 residues. The V end lost 5 bases, the J end lost 3 bases, and 14 bases lay between the germline ends. The CDR3 sequence: CASSRLRGSYEQYF. The CDR3 nucleotides read TGTGCCAGCAGTCGCCTCAGGGGCAGCTACGAGCAGTACTTC.

This chain uses TRBV6-4 with TRBJ2-5; no reliable D call. The J call may be mistaken, given a closer DNA end match to TRBJ2-7. The CDR3 spans 11 residues. Germline values: CDR1 MRHNA, CDR2 SNTAGT. CDR3 nucleotide sequence: TGTGCCAGCAGCGGAAGCTACGAGCAGTACTTC. Its translation: CASSGSYEQYF.

The chain links TRBV7-3 to TRBJ2-1; D unclear. Germline-derived CDR1 and CDR2 are SGHTA and FQGTGA. Trimming pared 4 bases from V and 9 bases from J, leaving 7 bases between. This CDR3 is built from 11 residues. CDR3 amino acids: CASSSGREQFF. The DNA of the CDR3 is TGTGCCAGCAGCTCAGGCCGTGAGCAGTTCTTC.

The chain combines TRBV2 with TRBJ1-1; D uncertain. The CDR3 contains 15 residues. V was cut by 5 bases and J by 0 bases, with 13 bases left in between. Germline CDR1 reads SNHLY; CDR2 reads FYNNEI. CDR3 loop: CASSPRPAMNTEAFF. The DNA of the CDR3 is TGTGCCAGCAGTCCCCGGCCTGCAATGAACACTGAAGCTTTCTTT.

This clone was detected many times. The V call is TRBV7-9, the J call TRBJ2-7, with 8 positions matching TRBD2. CDR1 is SEHNR and CDR2 is FQNEAQ in the germline V gene (reference sequence). After removal of 8 bases from V and 8 bases from J, the junction contained 11 bases not matched to a gene. This CDR3 comprises 13 residues. The CDR3 region has the DNA TGTGCCAGCTCCGGGACTAGTACTCCTCAGCAGTACTTC. Translation: CASSGTSTPQQYF.

A few counts support this clone. The V call is TRBV11-2, the J call TRBJ2-5, with D possibly TRBD1 on 5 matching bases. The CDR3 contains 15 residues. CDR1 and CDR2 from the germline V gene are SGHAT and FQNNGV. Trimming pared 2 bases from V and 3 bases from J, leaving 13 bases between. The CDR3 reads CASSLRGSLEETQYF. The CDR3 coding sequence is TGTGCCAGCAGCTTAAGGGGCAGTCTTGAAGAGACCCAGTACTTC.

The chain couples TRBV28 to TRBJ2-3; D is possibly TRBD1 or TRBD2 (5 bases each). Germline loops: CDR1 MDHEN, CDR2 SYDVKM. V gave up 7 bases and J gave up 5 bases, with 19 bases separating them. CDR3 size: 15 residues. The DNA of the CDR3 is TGTGCCAGCAAGGGCCGATCGGGACCGAAAGATACGCAGTATTTT. It yields the protein CASKGRSGPKDTQYF.

DNA of the CDR3: TGTGCCAGCTGCTGGAGGGCAGGGGGCATGACCCAGTACTTC. Residues: CASCWRAGGMTQYF. The chain employs TRBV2 and TRBJ2-5; the match to TRBD1 covers 8 bases. Germline CDR1 SNHLY, CDR2 FYNNEI. Trimming took 8 bases from V and 7 from J; bases not matched to a gene: 12. This CDR3 contains 14 residues.